This T cell receptor beta chain was observed in a study of patients and donors after allogeneic stem cell transplantation. This clonotype was seen more than once but under ten times. Via MiXCR, TCRdb re-called the RT-PCR reads, giving one row per CDR3 protein. The table lists 920,000 or so distinct CDR3 sequences, roughly 17% of them singletons, with under 6.5% in the top ten. The CDR3 covers 21 residues. The V end was cut by 6 bases, the J end by 0 bases, with 30 bases between. Sequencing input: blood, either unsorted or a sorted T cell fraction (not recorded which). This TCR derives from a human donor who was either an allogeneic HSCT recipient or a stem cell or donor lymphocyte infusion donor (not recorded which). It is not recorded whose cells these are; they may come from a transplant donor. The chain couples TRBV12-3 or TRBV12-4 to TRBJ2-4, with D tentatively TRBD1 (6 bases). The CDR3 sequence is CASSFVTQGPPPWQAKNIQYF. Written as DNA, the CDR3 is TGTGCCAGCAGCTTCGTTACCCAGGGGCCGCCCCCGTGGCAAGCCAAAAACATTCAGTACTTC.